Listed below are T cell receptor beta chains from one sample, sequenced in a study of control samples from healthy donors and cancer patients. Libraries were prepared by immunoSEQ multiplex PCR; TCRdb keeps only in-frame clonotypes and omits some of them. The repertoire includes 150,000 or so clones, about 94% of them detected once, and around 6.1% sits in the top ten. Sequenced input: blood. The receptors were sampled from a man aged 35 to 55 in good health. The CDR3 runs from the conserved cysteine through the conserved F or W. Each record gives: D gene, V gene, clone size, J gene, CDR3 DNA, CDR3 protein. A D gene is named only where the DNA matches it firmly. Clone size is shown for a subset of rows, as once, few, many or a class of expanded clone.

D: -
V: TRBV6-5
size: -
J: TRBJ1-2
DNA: TGTGCCAGCAGTTTCTCGACTGGGAACTATGGCTACACCTTC
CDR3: CASSFSTGNYGYTF

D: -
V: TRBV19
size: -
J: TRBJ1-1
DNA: TGTGCCAGTAGTCCGTCCCTTTACACTGAAGCTTTCTTT
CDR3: CASSPSLYTEAFF

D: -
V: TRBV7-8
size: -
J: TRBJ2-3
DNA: TGTGCCAGCAGCTTATCCTCCGGATCGGATACGCAGTATTTT
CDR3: CASSLSSGSDTQYF

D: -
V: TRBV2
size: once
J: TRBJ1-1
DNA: TGTGCCAGCAGTCCTCCGGGACCCCAGAACACTGAAGCTTTCTTT
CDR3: CASSPPGPQNTEAFF

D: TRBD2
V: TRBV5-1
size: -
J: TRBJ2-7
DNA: TGCGCCAGCAGCTTGCGCCTAGCGGGGGCCTACGAGCAGTACTTC
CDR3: CASSLRLAGAYEQYF

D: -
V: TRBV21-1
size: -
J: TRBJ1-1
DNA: TGTGCCAGCAGCAAGGACAGGGGAAACACTGAAGCTTTCTTT
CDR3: CASSKDRGNTEAFF

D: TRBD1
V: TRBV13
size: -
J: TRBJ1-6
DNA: TGTGCCAGCAGCGCCCCCACCGGGACAGGGGATTCACCCCTCCACTTT
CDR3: CASSAPTGTGDSPLHF

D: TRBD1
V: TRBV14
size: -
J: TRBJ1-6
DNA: TGTGCCAGCAGCCCATTGACAGGGTCATATAATTCACCCCTCCACTTT
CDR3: CASSPLTGSYNSPLHF

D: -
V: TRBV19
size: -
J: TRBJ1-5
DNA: TGTGCCAGTAGTATAGAGGGCAGTAAGAGCAATCAGCCCCAGCATTTT
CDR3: CASSIEGSKSNQPQHF

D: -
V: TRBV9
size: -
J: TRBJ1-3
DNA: TGTGCCAGCAGCGTAGGATCCCGGGATTACACCATATATTTT
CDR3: CASSVGSRDYTIYF

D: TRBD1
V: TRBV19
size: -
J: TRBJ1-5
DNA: TGTGCCAGTAGTATTGTTAGGGGACAGGGCCTCAATCAGCCCCAGCATTTT
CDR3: CASSIVRGQGLNQPQHF

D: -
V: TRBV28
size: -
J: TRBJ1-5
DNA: TGTGCCAGCAGCCTAAGGAGCGCCAGCAATCAGCCCCAGCATTTT
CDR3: CASSLRSASNQPQHF

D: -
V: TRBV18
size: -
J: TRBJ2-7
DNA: TGTGCCAGCTCATCGGGACTTTACGACGGGTCCTACGAGCAGTACTTC
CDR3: CASSSGLYDGSYEQYF

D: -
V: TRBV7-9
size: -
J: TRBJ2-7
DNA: TGTGCCAGCAGCTCATCCTCCTACGAGCAGTACTTC
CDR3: CASSSSSYEQYF

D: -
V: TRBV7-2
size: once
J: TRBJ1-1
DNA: TGTGCCAGCAGCCCAACTTTGAACACTGAAGCTTTCTTT
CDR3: CASSPTLNTEAFF

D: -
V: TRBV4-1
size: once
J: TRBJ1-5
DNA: TGCGCCAGCAGCCACGGGGACACCTCTAATCAGCCCCAGCATTTT
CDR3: CASSHGDTSNQPQHF

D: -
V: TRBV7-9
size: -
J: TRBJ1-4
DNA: TGTGCCAGCAGCTCCTACGGGGGGATTAATGAAAAACTGTTTTTT
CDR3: CASSSYGGINEKLFF

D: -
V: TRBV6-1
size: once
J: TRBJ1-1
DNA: TGTGCCAGCAGTGAAGAAGCGGGGATGAACACTGAAGCTTTCTTT
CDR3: CASSEEAGMNTEAFF

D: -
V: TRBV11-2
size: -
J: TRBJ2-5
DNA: TGTGCCAGCAGCTTTTTCATGGGGGCAGAGACCCAGTACTTC
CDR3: CASSFFMGAETQYF

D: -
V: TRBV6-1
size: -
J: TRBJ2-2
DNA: TGTGCCAGCAGTGGTGTGACCCTCCTTAGCCGCACCGGGGAGCTGTTTTTT
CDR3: CASSGVTLLSRTGELFF

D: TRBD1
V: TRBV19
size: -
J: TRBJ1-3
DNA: TGTGCCACCTACAGGGGGTCCGGAAACACCATATATTTT
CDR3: CATYRGSGNTIYF

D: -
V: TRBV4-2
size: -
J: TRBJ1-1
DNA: TGTGCCAGCAGCCAAGAGGTACGGAGGAAGAACACTGAAGCTTTCTTT
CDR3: CASSQEVRRKNTEAFF

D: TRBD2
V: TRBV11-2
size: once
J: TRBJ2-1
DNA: TGTGCCAGCAGCTCAGGGACTAGCGGGGGGGCGCTACGCCATGAGCAGTTCTTC
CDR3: CASSSGTSGGALRHEQFF

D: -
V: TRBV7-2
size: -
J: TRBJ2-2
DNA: TGTGCCAGCAGCTTAGTTGGGAGAATCGACACCGGGGAGCTGTTTTTT
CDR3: CASSLVGRIDTGELFF

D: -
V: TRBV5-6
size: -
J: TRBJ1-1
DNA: TGTGCCAGCAGCTTGGGGCTGGACACTGAAGCTTTCTTT
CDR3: CASSLGLDTEAFF

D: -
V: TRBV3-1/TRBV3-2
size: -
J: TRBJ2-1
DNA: TGTGCCAGCAAGGGCGAGCAGTTCTTC
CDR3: CASKGEQFF

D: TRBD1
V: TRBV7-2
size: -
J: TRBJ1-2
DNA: TGTGCCAGCAGCGGGGACAGTCTGTCCGGCTACACCTTC
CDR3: CASSGDSLSGYTF

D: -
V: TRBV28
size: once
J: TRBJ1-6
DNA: TGTGCCAGCAGTTTATTCCCCGGGGGCACCTATAATTCACCCCTCCACTTT
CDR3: CASSLFPGGTYNSPLHF